What follows describes a single T cell receptor beta chain. Its antigen is as yet unknown. The junction differs from germline at one of its ends, possibly a read error. This CDR3 comprises 17 residues. From germline, CDR1 is SQVTM and CDR2 ANQGSEA. Amplified TCR beta CDR3 regions came from RNA transcripts. The HTBI primer set was used in a first-round RT-PCR of the TCR CDR3. TCRdb re-called the multiplex PCR reads with MiXCR, one entry per CDR3 protein. The table has fewer than 700,000 distinct CDR3 sequences, 15% to 20% seen once. The data were obtained in a study of T cells in Graves' hyperthyroidism and ophthalmopathy. Broader study findings: In simple terms, a model built on 13 V-J features told ophthalmopathy apart from stable hyperthyroidism. Within blood appeared most thyroid clonotypes that had expanded above 0.001.

This TCR was recovered from a woman aged 30 to 39 with Graves' hyperthyroidism. The chain joins TRBV29-1 to TRBJ2-7; weak D call: TRBD1 (7 bases). Source material: blood. CDR3 protein: CSAEGYAGQQSSYEQYF. CDR3 DNA: TGCAGCGCTGAAGGCTACGCGGGACAGCAGAGCTCCTACGAGCAGTACTTC.